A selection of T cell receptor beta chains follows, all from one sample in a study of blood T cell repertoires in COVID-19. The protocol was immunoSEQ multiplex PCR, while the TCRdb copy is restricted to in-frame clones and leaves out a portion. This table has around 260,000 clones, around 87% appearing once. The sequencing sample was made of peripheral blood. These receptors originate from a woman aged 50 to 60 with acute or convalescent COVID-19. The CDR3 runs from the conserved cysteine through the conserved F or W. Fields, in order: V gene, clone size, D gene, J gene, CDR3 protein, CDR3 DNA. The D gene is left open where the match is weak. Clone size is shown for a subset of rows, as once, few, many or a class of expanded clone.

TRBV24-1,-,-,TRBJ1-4,CATSDPGDDVEKLFF,TGTGCCACCAGTGACCCGGGAGATGACGTCGAAAAACTGTTTTTT
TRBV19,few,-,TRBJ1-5,CASSDSGGNQPQHF,TGTGCCAGTTCCGACTCAGGGGGCAATCAGCCCCAGCATTTT
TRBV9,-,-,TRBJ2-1,CASSLAQGWDEQFF,TGTGCCAGCAGCCTCGCCCAGGGATGGGATGAGCAGTTCTTC
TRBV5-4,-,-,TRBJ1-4,CASSSRGGSNEKLFF,TGTGCCAGCAGCTCCCGGGGAGGGTCTAATGAAAAACTGTTTTTT
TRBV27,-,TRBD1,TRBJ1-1,CASSLQGANTEAFF,TGTGCCAGCAGTCTCCAGGGGGCGAACACTGAAGCTTTCTTT
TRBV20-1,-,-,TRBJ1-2,CSAIDRWGYTF,TGCAGTGCTATCGACAGATGGGGCTACACCTTC
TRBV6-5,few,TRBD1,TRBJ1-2,CASMSGGELYGYTF,TGTGCCAGCATGTCAGGGGGCGAACTCTATGGCTACACCTTC
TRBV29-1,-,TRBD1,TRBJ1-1,CSAGDRVGTEAFF,TGCAGCGCCGGAGACAGGGTCGGCACTGAAGCTTTCTTT
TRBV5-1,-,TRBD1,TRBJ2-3,CASSLANGTGGTDTQYF,TGCGCCAGCAGCTTGGCCAATGGGACAGGGGGGACAGATACGCAGTATTTT
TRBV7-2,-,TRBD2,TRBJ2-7,CASMPPGLGVREQYF,TGTGCCAGCATGCCCCCGGGACTAGGAGTGCGCGAGCAGTACTTC
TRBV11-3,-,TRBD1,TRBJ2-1,CASSLNSDRVHEQFF,TGTGCCAGCAGCTTAAACTCCGACAGGGTACATGAGCAGTTCTTC
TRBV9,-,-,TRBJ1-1,CASSVVAGRAFF,TGTGCCAGCAGCGTAGTCGCCGGGAGGGCTTTCTTT
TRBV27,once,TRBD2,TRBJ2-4,CASSLAPETSGRNIQYF,TGTGCCAGCAGTTTGGCCCCCGAGACTAGCGGACGGAACATTCAGTACTTC
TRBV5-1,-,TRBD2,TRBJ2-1,CASSFLAGGVGEQFF,TGCGCCAGCAGCTTCTTAGCGGGAGGGGTCGGGGAGCAGTTCTTC
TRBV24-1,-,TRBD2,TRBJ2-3,CATSDSPAGATDTQYF,TGTGCCACCAGTGATTCCCCAGCGGGAGCCACAGATACGCAGTATTTT
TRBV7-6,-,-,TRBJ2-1,CASSLGSYNEQFF,TGTGCCAGCAGCCTCGGGTCCTACAATGAGCAGTTCTTC
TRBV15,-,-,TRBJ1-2,CATSRDRQWGYTF,TGTGCCACCAGCAGAGATAGACAGTGGGGCTACACCTTC
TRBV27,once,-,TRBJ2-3,CASSFSEGSLAQYF,TGTGCCAGCAGTTTTTCGGAAGGTTCTCTAGCGCAGTATTTT
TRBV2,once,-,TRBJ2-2,CASRLAGRTGELFF,TGTGCCAGCAGGTTGGCAGGGCGCACCGGGGAGCTGTTTTTT
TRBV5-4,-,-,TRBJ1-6,CASSLKDSPMLF,TGTGCCAGCAGCCTAAAGGACAGCCCAATGCTCTTT
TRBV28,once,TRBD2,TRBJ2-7,CASSRSGTLYEQYF,TGTGCCAGCAGTAGGAGCGGGACCCTCTACGAGCAGTACTTC
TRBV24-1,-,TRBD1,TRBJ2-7,CATSDRDREQYF,TGTGCCACCAGTGATCGGGACAGGGAGCAGTACTTC
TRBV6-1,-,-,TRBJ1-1,CASSEIWGRANTEAFF,TGTGCCAGCAGTGAAATATGGGGCAGGGCGAACACTGAAGCTTTCTTT
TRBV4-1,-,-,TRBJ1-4,CASSQVERGGWSFKPREKLFF,TGCGCCAGCAGCCAAGTCGAAAGGGGGGGGTGGAGTTTCAAACCTCGAGAAAAACTGTTTTTT
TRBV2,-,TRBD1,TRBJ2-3,CASRPDRVGTDTQYF,TGTGCCAGCAGACCGGACAGGGTAGGCACAGATACGCAGTATTTT
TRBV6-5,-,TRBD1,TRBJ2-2,CASSYWTGANTGELFF,TGTGCCAGCAGTTACTGGACAGGGGCGAACACCGGGGAGCTGTTTTTT
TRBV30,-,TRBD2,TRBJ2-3,CAWTPLAGVTDTQYF,TGTGCCTGGACCCCACTAGCGGGAGTAACAGATACGCAGTATTTT
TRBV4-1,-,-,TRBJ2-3,CASSQELITDTQYF,TGCGCCAGCAGCCAAGAACTTATCACAGATACGCAGTATTTT
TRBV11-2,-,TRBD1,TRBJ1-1,CASSYTQGGLAEAFF,TGTGCCAGCAGCTATACACAGGGGGGGTTGGCTGAAGCTTTCTTT
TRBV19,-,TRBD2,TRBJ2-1,CASSSHRAGVGNEQFF,TGTGCCAGTAGTTCTCATAGGGCGGGAGTTGGCAATGAGCAGTTCTTC
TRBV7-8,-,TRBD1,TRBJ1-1,CASSSETGGTEAFF,TGTGCCAGCAGCTCAGAAACAGGGGGGACTGAAGCTTTCTTT
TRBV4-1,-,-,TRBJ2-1,CASKGVTTNEQFF,TGCGCCAGCAAGGGGGTAACTACCAATGAGCAGTTCTTC
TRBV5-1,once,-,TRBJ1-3,CASSWGTGAGNTIYF,TGCGCCAGCAGCTGGGGAACGGGGGCTGGAAACACCATATATTTT
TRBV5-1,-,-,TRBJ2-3,CASSLARSTDTQYF,TGCGCCAGCAGCTTGGCCAGGAGCACAGATACGCAGTATTTT
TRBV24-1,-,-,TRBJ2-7,CATSDDFSYEQYF,TGTGCCACCAGTGACGACTTCTCCTACGAGCAGTACTTC
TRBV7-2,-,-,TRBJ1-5,CASSWRVAGNQPQHF,TGTGCCAGCAGCTGGCGAGTAGCTGGCAATCAGCCCCAGCATTTT
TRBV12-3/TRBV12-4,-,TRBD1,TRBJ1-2,CASNHRTGNGYTF,TGTGCCAGCAACCACCGGACAGGGAATGGCTACACCTTC
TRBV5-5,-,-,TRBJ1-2,CASSLFVQTYGYTF,TGTGCCAGCAGCTTGTTCGTACAGACCTATGGCTACACCTTC
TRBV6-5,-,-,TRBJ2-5,CASSYSGARETQYF,TGTGCCAGCAGTTACTCAGGGGCCCGTGAGACCCAGTACTTC
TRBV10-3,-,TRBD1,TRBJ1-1,CAISDDRGEMMNTEAFF,TGTGCCATCAGTGACGACAGGGGTGAGATGATGAACACTGAAGCTTTCTTT
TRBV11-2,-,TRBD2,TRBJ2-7,CASSLEGGKQYF,TGTGCCAGCAGCTTAGAGGGGGGGAAGCAGTACTTC
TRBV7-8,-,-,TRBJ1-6,CASSGRSPEFYNSPLHF,TGTGCCAGCAGCGGGAGAAGTCCCGAATTCTATAATTCACCCCTCCACTTT